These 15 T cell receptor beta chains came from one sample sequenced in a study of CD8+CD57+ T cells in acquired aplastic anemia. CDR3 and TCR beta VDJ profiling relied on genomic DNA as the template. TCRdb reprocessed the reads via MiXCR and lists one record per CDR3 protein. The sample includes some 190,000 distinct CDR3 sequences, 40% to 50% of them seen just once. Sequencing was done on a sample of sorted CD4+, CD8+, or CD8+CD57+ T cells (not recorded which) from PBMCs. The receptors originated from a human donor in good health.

CDR3 sequence (DNA): TGCGCCAGCAGCTTGGGGCACGGGGTCATGGAGCAGTTCTTC. This encodes CASSLGHGVMEQFF. The V and J genes are TRBV5-1 and TRBJ2-1; D may be TRBD2 (5 bases). The CDR3 contains 14 residues. CDR1 is SGHRS, CDR2 YFSETQ, per germline. Between the trimmed V and J ends, which lost 0 bases and 10 bases, there was a span of 14 bases.

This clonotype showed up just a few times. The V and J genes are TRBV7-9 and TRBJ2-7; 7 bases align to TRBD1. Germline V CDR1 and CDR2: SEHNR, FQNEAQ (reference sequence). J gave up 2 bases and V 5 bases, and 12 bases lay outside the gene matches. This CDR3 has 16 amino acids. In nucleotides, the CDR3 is TGTGCCAGCAGCCCACTAGACGGGACAGCCACCTACGAGCAGTACTTC. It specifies CASSPLDGTATYEQYF.

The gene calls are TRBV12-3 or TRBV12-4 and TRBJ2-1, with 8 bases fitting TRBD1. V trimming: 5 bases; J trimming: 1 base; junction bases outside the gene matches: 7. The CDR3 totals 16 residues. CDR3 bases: TGTGCCAGCAGTCCGCAGTGGACAGGGTCCTACAATGAGCAGTTCTTC. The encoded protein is CASSPQWTGSYNEQFF.

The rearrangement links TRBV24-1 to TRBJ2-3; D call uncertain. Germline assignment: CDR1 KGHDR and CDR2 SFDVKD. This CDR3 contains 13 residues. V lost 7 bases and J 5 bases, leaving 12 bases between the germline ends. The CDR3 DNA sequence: TGTGCCACCAGGCAGGACGAGCAAGATACGCAGTATTTT. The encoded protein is CATRQDEQDTQYF.

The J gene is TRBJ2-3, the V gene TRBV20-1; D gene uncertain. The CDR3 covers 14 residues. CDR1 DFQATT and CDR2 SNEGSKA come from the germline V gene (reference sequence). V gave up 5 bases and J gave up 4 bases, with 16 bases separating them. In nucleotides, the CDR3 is TGCAGTGCTTATGTCGGCGGCGGAGCAGATACGCAGTATTTT. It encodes CSAYVGGGADTQYF.

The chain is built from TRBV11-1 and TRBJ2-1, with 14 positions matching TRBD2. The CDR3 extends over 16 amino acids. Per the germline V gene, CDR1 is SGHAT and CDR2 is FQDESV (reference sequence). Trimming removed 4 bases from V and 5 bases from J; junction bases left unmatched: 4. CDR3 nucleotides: TGTGCCAGCAGCTCTGCGACTAGCGGGAGGGACAATGAGCAGTTCTTC. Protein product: CASSSATSGRDNEQFF.

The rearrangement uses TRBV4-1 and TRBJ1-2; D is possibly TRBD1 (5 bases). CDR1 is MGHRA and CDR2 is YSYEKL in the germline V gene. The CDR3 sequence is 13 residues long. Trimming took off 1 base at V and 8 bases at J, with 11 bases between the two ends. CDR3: CASSQGGVGGYTF. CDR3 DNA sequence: TGCGCCAGCAGCCAAGGGGGGGTAGGAGGCTACACCTTC.

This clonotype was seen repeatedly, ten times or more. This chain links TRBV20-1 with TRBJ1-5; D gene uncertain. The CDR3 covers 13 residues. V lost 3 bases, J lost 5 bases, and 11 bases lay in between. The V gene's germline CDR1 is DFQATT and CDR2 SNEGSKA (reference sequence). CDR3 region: CSARMRVDQPQHF. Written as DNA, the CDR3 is TGCAGTGCTAGGATGAGGGTCGATCAGCCCCAGCATTTT.

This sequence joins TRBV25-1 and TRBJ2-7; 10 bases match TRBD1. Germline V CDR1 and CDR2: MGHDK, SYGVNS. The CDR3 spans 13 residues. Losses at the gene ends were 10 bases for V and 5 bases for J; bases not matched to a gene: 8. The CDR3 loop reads CATRQGAVDEQYF. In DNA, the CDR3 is TGTGCCACGAGACAGGGGGCTGTCGACGAGCAGTACTTC.

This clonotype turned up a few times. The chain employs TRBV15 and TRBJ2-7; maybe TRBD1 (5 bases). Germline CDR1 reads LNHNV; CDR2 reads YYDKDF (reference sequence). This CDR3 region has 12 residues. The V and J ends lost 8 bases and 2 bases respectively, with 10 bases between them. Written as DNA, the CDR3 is TGTGCCACCGGGGCAGGGACCTACGAGCAGTACTTC. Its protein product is CATGAGTYEQYF.

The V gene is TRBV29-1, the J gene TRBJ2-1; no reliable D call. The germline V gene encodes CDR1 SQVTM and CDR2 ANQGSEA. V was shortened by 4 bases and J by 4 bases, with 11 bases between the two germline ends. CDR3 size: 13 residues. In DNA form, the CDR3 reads TGCAGCGTTGTAGGCCAGAATTACAATGAGCAGTTCTTC. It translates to CSVVGQNYNEQFF.

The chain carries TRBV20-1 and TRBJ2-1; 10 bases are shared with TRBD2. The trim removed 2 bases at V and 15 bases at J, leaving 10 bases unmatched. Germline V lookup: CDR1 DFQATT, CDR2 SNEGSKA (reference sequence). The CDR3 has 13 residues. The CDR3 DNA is TGCAGTGCTAGAATCGCTAGCGGGAGCAGGCGGTTCTTC. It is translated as CSARIASGSRRFF.

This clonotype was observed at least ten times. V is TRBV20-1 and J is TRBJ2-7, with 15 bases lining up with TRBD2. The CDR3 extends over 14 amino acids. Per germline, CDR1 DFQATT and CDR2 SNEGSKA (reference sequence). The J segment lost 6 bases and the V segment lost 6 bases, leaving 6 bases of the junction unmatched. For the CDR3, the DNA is TGCAGTGCGATAGGACTAGCGGGAGGGCGCGAGCAGTACTTC. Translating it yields CSAIGLAGGREQYF.

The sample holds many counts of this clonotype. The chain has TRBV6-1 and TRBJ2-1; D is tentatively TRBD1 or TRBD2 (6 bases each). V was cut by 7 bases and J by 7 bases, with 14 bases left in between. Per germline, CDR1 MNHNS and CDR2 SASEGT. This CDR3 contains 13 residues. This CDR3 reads CASIRGLGNEQFF. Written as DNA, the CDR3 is TGTGCCAGCATACGGGGGCTTGGAAATGAGCAGTTCTTC.

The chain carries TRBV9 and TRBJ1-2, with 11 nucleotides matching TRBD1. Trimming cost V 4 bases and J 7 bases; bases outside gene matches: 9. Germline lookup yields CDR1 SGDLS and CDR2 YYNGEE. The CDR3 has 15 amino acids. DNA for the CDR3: TGTGCCAGCAGCCTTCGGACAGGGGGCGACGGTGGCTACACCTTC. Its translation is CASSLRTGGDGGYTF.